This T cell receptor beta chain stems from a study of identical twins. Template switching supplied a universal primer site; unique molecular identifiers were carried on the cDNA. MiXCR was run by TCRdb on the 5' RACE reads, yielding one entry per CDR3 protein. This table has roughly 1.6 million distinct CDR3 sequences, about 32% appearing once. In this sample, this clonotype turned up a few times. What it binds is unknown. In germline, CDR1 is SGHDN, CDR2 FVKESK. The CDR3 covers 16 residues. Deletions cut 1 base from V and 7 bases from J, with 19 bases between. Study findings and constraints: There were fewer insertions in abundant cord blood beta clonotypes, but memory repertoires showed no such pattern. Alpha sequences out of frame and shared by twins had excess low generation probability.

The sequence was obtained from a newborn girl in good health. V is TRBV14 and J is TRBJ1-1; D perhaps matches TRBD1 (6 bases). Sequencing was carried out using cord blood. CDR3 sequence reads: CASSQVWQGSGNEAFF. As DNA, the CDR3 is TGTGCCAGCAGCCAAGTTTGGCAGGGGTCCGGGAATGAAGCTTTCTTT.